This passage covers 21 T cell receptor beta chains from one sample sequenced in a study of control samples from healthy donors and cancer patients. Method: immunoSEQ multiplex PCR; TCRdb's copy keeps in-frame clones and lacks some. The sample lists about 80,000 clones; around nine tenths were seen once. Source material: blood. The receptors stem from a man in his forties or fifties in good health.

CDR3 DNA sequence: TGTGCCAGCAGCCGCGGAAGCTCCTACGAGCAGTACTTC. Protein: CASSRGSSYEQYF. The V gene is TRBV13, the J gene TRBJ2-7; D gene unclear. The CDR3 covers 13 residues. CDR1 and CDR2 from the germline V gene are PRHDT and FYEKMQ (reference sequence). Deletions cut 5 bases from V and 0 bases from J, with 8 bases between.

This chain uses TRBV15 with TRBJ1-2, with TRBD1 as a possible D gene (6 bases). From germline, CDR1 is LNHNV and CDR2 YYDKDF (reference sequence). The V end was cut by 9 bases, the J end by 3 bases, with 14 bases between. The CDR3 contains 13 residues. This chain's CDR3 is CATQAGEDYGYTF. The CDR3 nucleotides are TGTGCCACACAAGCAGGGGAGGACTATGGCTACACCTTC. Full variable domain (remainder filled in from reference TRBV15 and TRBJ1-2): DAMVIQNPRYQVTQFGKPVTLSCSQTLNHNVMYWYQQKSSQAPKLLFHYYDKDFNNEADTPDNFQSRRPNTSFCFLDIRSPGLGDTAMYLCATQAGEDYGYTFGSGTRLTVV.

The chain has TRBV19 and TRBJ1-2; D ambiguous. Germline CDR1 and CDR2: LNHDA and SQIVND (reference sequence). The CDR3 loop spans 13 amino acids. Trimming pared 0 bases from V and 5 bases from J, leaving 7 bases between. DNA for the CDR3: TGTGCCAGTAGTATAGATCAGGCGTATGGCTACACCTTC. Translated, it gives CASSIDQAYGYTF.

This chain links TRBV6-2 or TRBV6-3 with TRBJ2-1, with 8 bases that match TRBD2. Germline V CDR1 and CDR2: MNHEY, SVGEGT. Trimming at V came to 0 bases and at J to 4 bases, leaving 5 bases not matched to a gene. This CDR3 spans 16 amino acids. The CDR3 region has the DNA TGTGCCAGCAGTTACTCGGGCGGGGGGATGTACAATGAGCAGTTCTTC. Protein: CASSYSGGGMYNEQFF.

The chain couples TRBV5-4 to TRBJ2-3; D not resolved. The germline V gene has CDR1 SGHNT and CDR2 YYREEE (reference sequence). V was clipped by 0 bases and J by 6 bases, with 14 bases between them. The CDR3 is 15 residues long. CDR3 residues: CASSLAESLSDTQYF. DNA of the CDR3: TGTGCCAGCAGCTTGGCGGAGTCTCTCTCGGATACGCAGTATTTT.

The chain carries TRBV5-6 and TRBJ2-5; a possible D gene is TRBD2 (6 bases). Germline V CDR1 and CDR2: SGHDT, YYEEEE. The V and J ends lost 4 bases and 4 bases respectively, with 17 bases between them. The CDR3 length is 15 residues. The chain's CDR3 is CASSLIGSGGETQYF. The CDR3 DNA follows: TGTGCCAGCAGCCTTATTGGGTCCGGGGGAGAGACCCAGTACTTC.

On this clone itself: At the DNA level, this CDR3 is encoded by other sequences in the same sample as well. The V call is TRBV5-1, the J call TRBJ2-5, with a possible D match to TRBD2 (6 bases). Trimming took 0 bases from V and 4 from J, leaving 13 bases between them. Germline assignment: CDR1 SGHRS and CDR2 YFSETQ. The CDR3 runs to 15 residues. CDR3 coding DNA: TGCGCCAGCAGCTTGGGGCCGGGGGTGGCAGAGACCCAGTACTTC. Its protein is CASSLGPGVAETQYF.

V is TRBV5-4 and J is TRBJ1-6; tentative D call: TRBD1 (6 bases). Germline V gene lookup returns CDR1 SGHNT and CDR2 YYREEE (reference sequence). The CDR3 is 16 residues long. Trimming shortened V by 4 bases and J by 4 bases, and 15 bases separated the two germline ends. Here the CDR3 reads CASSTDRGLYNSPLHF. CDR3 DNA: TGTGCCAGCAGCACGGACAGAGGACTTTATAATTCACCCCTCCACTTT. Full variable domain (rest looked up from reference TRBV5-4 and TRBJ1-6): ETGVTQSPTHLIKTRGQQVTLRCSSQSGHNTVSWYQQALGQGPQFIFQYYREEENGRGNFPPRFSGLQFPNYSSELNVNALELDDSALYLCASSTDRGLYNSPLHFGNGTRLTVT.

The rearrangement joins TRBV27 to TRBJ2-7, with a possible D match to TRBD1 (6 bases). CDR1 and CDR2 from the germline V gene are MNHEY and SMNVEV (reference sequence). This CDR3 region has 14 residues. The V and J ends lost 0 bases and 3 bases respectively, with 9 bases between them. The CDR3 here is CASSLSGHYYEQYF. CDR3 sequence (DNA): TGTGCCAGCAGTTTATCGGGACACTACTACGAGCAGTACTTC.

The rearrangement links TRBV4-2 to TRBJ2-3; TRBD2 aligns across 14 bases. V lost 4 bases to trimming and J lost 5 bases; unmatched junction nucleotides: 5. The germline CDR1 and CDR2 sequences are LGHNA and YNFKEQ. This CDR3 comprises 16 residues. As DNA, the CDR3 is TGTGCCAGCAGCCCGACTAGCGGGGGGGCTGGAGATACGCAGTATTTT. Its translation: CASSPTSGGAGDTQYF.

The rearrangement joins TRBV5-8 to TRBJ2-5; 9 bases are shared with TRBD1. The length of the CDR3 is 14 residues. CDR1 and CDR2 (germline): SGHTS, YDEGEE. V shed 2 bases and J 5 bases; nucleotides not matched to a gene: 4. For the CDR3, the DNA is TGTGCCAGCAGCTTCGACAGGGGGAAGGAGACCCAGTACTTC. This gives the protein CASSFDRGKETQYF.

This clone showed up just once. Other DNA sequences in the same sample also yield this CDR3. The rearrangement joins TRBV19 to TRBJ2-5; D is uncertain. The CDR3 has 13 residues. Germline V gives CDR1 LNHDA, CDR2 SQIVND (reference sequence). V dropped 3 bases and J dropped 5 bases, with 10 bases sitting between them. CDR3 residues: CASSIAVQETQYF. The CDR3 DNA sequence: TGTGCCAGTAGTATCGCGGTTCAGGAGACCCAGTACTTC.

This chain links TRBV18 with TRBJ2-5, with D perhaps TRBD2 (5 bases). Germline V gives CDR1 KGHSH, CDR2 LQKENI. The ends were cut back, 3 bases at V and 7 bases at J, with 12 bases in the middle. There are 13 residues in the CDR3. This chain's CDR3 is CASSPGREGTQYF. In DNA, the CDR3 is TGTGCCAGCTCACCGGGCCGTGAGGGGACCCAGTACTTC.

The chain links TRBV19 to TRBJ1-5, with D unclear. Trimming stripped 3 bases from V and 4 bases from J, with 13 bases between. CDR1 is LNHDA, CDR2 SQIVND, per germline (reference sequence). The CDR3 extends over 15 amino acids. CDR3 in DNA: TGTGCCAGTAGTATCGCAGGACGGGCGAATCAGCCCCAGCATTTT. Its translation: CASSIAGRANQPQHF.

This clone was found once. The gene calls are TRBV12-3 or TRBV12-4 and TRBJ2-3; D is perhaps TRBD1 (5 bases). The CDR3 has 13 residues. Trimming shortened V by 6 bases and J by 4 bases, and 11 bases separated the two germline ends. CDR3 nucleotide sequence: TGTGCCAGCAGCCCCCAGGGCGCAGATACGCAGTATTTT. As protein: CASSPQGADTQYF.

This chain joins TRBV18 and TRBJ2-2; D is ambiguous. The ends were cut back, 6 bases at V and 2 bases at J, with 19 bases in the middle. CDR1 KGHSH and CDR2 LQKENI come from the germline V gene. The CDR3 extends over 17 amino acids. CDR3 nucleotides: TGTGCCAGCTCGCCCCTTTCGAGTCTACAAAACACCGGGGAGCTGTTTTTT. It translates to CASSPLSSLQNTGELFF.

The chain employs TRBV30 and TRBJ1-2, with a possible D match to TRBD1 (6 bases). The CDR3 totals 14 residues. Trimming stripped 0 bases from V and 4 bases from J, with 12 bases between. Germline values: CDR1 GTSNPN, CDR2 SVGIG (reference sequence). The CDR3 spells CAWSVPHRAYGYTF. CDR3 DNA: TGTGCCTGGAGTGTACCACACAGGGCCTATGGCTACACCTTC.

The CDR3 sequence is CASSFGSYNYGYTF. The DNA of the CDR3 is TGTGCCAGCAGCTTCGGCAGTTATAACTATGGCTACACCTTC. J is TRBJ1-2 and V is TRBV5-4, with D unclear. The CDR3 runs 14 residues. V was pared by 2 bases and J by 1 base, with 9 bases between. Germline V lookup: CDR1 SGHNT, CDR2 YYREEE (reference sequence).

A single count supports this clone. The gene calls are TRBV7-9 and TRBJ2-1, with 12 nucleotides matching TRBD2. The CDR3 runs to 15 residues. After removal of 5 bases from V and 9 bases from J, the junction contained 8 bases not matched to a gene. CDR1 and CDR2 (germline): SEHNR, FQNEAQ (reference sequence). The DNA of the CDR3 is TGTGCCAGCAGCCCCACTAGCGGGGGGCGCAGTGAGCAGTTCTTC. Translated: CASSPTSGGRSEQFF.

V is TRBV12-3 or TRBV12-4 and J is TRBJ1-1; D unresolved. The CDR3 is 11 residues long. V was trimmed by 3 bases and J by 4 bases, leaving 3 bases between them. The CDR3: CASSLGTEAFF. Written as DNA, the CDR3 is TGTGCCAGCAGTTTGGGCACTGAAGCTTTCTTT.

CDR3 DNA sequence: TGTGCCAGCAGTCCCCAGTTAGAGACCCAGTACTTC. Translation: CASSPQLETQYF. The rearrangement uses TRBV2 and TRBJ2-5, with D unclear. Germline V gene sequence: CDR1 SNHLY, CDR2 FYNNEI. The CDR3 has 12 residues. V was clipped by 5 bases and J by 4 bases, with 8 bases between them.